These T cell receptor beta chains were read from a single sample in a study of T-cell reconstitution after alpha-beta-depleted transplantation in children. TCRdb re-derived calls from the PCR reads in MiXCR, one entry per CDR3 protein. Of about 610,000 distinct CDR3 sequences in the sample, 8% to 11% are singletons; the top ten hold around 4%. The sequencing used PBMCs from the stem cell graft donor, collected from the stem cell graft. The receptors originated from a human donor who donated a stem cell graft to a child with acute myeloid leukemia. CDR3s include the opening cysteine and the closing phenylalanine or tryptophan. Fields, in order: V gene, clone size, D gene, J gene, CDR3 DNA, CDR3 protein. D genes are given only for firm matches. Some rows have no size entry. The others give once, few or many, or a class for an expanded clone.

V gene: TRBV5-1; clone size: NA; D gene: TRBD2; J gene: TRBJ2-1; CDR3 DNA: TGCGCCAGCAGCTTGGCCCCTAGCGGGGATTACAATGAGCAGTTCTTC; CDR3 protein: CASSLAPSGDYNEQFF
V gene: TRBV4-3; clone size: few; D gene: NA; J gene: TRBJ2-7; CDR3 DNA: TGCGCCAGCAGCCGGGGGATAGGGGACTCCTACGAGCAGTACTTC; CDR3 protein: CASSRGIGDSYEQYF
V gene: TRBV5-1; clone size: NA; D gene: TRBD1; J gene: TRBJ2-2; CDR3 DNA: TGCGCCAGCAGCCCGATCCTTGGACAGGGGATGAACACCGGGGAGCTGTTTTTT; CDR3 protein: CASSPILGQGMNTGELFF
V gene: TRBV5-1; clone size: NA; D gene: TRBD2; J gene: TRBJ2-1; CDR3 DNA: TGCGCCAGCAGCTTGCCCGGACTAGCGGGAGGCAATGATCAGTTCTTC; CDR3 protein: CASSLPGLAGGNDQFF
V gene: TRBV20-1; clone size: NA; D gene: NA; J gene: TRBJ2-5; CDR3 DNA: TGCAGTGCTAGAGATGGAGGACTACCAGAGACCCAGTACTTC; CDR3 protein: CSARDGGLPETQYF
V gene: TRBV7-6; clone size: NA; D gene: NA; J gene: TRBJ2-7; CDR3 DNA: TGTGCCAGCAGCTTCCGCCCCGGGACACAGCAATTCTACGAGCAGTACTTC; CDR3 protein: CASSFRPGTQQFYEQYF
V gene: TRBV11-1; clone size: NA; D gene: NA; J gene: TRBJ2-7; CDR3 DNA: TGTGCCAGCTCGAGAGGAGAACTGCTCTACGAGCAGTACTTC; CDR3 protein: CASSRGELLYEQYF
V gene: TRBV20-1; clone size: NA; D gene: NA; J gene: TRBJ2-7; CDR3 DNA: TGCAGTGCTAGGGGAGGTGACGCCCGTGGGGAGCAGTACTTC; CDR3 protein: CSARGGDARGEQYF
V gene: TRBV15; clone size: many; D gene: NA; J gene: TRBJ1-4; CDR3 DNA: TGTGCCACCAGTAGAACCTTGGAAAAACTGTTTTTT; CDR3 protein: CATSRTLEKLFF
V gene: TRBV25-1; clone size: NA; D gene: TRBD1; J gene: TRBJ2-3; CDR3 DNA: TGTGCCAGCAGTGAAGGGACAGCTAGCACAGATACGCAGTATTTT; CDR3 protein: CASSEGTASTDTQYF
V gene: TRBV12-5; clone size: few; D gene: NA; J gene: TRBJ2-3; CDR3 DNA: TGTGCTAGTGGTTGGCCGTTAGCGGCTAGCACAGATACGCAGTATTTT; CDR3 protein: CASGWPLAASTDTQYF
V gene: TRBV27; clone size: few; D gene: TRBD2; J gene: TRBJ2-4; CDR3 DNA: TGTGCCAGCACTTCGGGGGGGGGCATTCAGTACTTC; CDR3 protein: CASTSGGGIQYF
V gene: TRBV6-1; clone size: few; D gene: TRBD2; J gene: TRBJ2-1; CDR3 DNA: TGTGCCAGCACCGCGAATAGCGGGAGGAATGAGCAGTTCTTC; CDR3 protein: CASTANSGRNEQFF
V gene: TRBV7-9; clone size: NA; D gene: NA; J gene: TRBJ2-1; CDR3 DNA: TGTGCCAGCAGCTCACAAACCTCCTACAATGAGCAGTTCTTC; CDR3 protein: CASSSQTSYNEQFF
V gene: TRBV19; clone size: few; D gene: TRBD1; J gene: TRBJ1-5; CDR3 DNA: TGTGCCAGTAGAACCGGGACAGGGAATGTATATCAGCCCCAGCATTTT; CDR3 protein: CASRTGTGNVYQPQHF
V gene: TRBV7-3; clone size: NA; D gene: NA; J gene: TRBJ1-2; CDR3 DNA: TGTGCCAGCAGCTTAACGGTCGGACTGTTTAACTATGGCTACACCTTC; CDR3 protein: CASSLTVGLFNYGYTF
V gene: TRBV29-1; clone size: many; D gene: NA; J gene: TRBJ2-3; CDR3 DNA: TGCAGCGTAGTAGCGGGCACAGATACGCAGTATTTT; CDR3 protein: CSVVAGTDTQYF
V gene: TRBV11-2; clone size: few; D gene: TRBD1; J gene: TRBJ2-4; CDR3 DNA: TGTGCCAGCAGCTTGGGACAGGGGGGTGTATCAGCCAAAAACATTCAGTACTTC; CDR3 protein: CASSLGQGGVSAKNIQYF
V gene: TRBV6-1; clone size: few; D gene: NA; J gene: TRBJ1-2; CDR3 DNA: TGTGCCAGCAGTCCCCCAAGAGCTAACTATGGCTACACCTTC; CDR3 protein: CASSPPRANYGYTF
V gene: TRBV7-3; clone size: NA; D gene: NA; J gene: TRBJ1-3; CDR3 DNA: TGTGCCAGCAGCCGGGGTTTCCAGGGTGGAAACACCATATATTTT; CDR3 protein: CASSRGFQGGNTIYF
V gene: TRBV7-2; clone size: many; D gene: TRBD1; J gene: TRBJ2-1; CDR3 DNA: TGTGCCAGCAGGGGGGGACAGGGCTACAATGAGCAGTTCTTC; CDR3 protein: CASRGGQGYNEQFF
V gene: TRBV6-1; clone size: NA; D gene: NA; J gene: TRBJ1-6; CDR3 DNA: TGTGCCAGCAGGCAGGGAGGAGGGAATTCACCCCTCCACTTT; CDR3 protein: CASRQGGGNSPLHF
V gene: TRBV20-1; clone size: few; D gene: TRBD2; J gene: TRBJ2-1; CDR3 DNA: TGCAGTGCTAGAGCGGGAGGGACTAGCGGGACGAGCTCCTACAATGAGCAGTTCTTC; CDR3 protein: CSARAGGTSGTSSYNEQFF
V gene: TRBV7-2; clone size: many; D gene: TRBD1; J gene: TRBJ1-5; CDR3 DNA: TGTGCCAGCAGCCCAGAAACAGGGGCAGGACGACAGCCCCAGCATTTT; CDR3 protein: CASSPETGAGRQPQHF
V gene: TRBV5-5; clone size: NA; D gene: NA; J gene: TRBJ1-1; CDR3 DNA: TGTGCCAGCACCAGCCAGGGATTGGACACTGAAGCTTTCTTT; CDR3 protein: CASTSQGLDTEAFF
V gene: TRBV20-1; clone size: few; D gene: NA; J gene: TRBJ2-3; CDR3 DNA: TGCAGTGCTAGGGTACCCCTAAGCACAGATACGCAGTATTTT; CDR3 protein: CSARVPLSTDTQYF
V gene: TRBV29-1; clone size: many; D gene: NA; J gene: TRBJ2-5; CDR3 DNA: TGCAGCCCCCATTTATATGAGGTCGGAGAGACCCAGTACTTC; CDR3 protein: CSPHLYEVGETQYF
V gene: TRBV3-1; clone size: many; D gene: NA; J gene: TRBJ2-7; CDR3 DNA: TGTGCCAGCAGCCAAAGTCGTCCCGCGGAGCAGTACTTC; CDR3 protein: CASSQSRPAEQYF
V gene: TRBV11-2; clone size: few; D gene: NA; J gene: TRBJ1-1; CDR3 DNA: TGTGCCAGCAGCCAATCAATCTCATCCTCGGGTTTCTTT; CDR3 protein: CASSQSISSSGFF